The sample holds many counts of the clone carrying this T cell receptor (beta chain). Its antigen is as yet unknown. The read terminates 3 residues before the CDR3 end, so the remaining end is supplied by the germline J gene. The record originates from a study of T cell clonality in common variable immunodeficiency. Sequencing input was equivalent genomic DNA from CVID and controls. Here immunoSEQ multiplex PCR was the method, and the copy in TCRdb shows in-frame clones only, minus some. The data show more than 45,000 clones, with none appearing a single time. V dropped 0 bases and J dropped 6 bases, with 9 bases sitting between them. Germline values: CDR1 KGHSH, CDR2 LQKENI. This CDR3 comprises 15 residues. Study findings and constraints: TCRbeta clonality was increased in CVID versus healthy controls. Fewer TCRbeta clones were shared among CVID subjects than controls. Links between repertoire features and CVID complications were heterogeneity-limited.

The rearrangement uses TRBV18 and TRBJ1-6; D is possibly TRBD1 (5 bases). Input material: peripheral blood mononuclear cells. The sequence was obtained from a person aged 18-69 years in good health. The covered CDR3 bases are TGTGCCAGCTCACCACCCCAGGGAGCTAATTCACCC. It is translated as CASSPPQGANSP. The whole CDR3 protein reads CASSPPQGANSPLHF.